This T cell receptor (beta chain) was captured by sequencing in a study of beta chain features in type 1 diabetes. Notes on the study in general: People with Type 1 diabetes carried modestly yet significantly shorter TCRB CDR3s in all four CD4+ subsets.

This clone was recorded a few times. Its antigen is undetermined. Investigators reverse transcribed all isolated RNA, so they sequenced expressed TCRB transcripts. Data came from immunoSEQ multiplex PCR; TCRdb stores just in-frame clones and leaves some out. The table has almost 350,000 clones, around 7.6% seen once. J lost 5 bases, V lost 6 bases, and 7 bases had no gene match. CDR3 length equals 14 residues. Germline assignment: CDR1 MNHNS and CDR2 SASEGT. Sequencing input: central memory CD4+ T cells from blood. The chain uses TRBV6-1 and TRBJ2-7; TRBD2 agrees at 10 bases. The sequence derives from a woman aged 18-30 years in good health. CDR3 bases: TGTGCCAGCAGGGAGCGGGAGGGCCTTCACGAGCAGTACTTC. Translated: CASREREGLHEQYF.